The 31 T cell receptor beta chains below were found in one sample sequenced in a study of T cell repertoires in cytomegalovirus infection. TCRdb independently ran MiXCR on the reads; one entry per CDR3 protein. The sample shows fewer than 300,000 distinct CDR3 sequences, roughly 25% of them seen only once. Specimen: PBMCs. The receptor set was obtained from a human donor in good health (CMV status not recorded). Some clones in this sample may be carry-over from other donors' samples.

The CDR3 reads CASSIRQGAVEQYF. The CDR3 DNA follows: TGCGCCAGCAGCATTCGACAGGGGGCGGTCGAGCAGTACTTC. This chain uses TRBV5-1 with TRBJ2-7; 10 bases agree with TRBD1. Germline V gene data show CDR1 as SGHRS and CDR2 as YFSETQ. J gave up 6 bases and V 4 bases, and 7 bases lay outside the gene matches. The CDR3 sequence is 14 residues long.

This clonotype was observed a few times. This chain connects TRBV2 to TRBJ2-5; D is unresolved. Germline V gene data show CDR1 as SNHLY and CDR2 as FYNNEI. The CDR3 spans 11 residues. V shed 7 bases and J shed 4 bases, with 7 bases lying between them. CDR3 DNA sequence: TGTGCCAGCACGATTCGAGAGACCCAGTACTTC. Protein: CASTIRETQYF.

The V and J genes are TRBV28 and TRBJ1-1; TRBD1 matches 10 bases. The germline V gene encodes CDR1 MDHEN and CDR2 SYDVKM. V shed 5 bases, J shed 5 bases, and the junction held 8 bases outside the gene matches. The CDR3 loop spans 15 amino acids. The CDR3 sequence is CASSQPGQGITEAFF. In DNA, the CDR3 is TGTGCCAGCAGTCAACCGGGACAGGGGATTACTGAAGCTTTCTTT.

This clonotype showed up just a few times. V usage is TRBV7-3 and J usage is TRBJ2-1; 7 positions agree with TRBD1. Germline CDR1 is SGHTA and CDR2 is FQGTGA. V dropped 1 base and J dropped 2; count of bases not matched to a gene: 2. This CDR3 has 15 amino acids. The CDR3 DNA sequence: TGTGCCAGCAGCTTAATGCAGGGGGCCTACAATGAGCAGTTCTTC. This translates into CASSLMQGAYNEQFF.

This clonotype was detected only a few times. V usage is TRBV6-2 or TRBV6-3 and J usage is TRBJ2-2; D is undetermined. The CDR3 runs to 12 residues. The V gene's germline CDR1 is MNHEY and CDR2 SVGEGT. V shed 6 bases and J shed 5 bases, with 7 bases lying between them. CDR3 residues: CASSRLTGELFF. Here the CDR3 DNA reads TGTGCCAGCAGCCGACTTACCGGGGAGCTGTTTTTT.

This clonotype was observed a handful of times. The chain uses TRBV19 and TRBJ2-3, with 8 bases aligning to TRBD2. Germline-derived CDR1 and CDR2 are LNHDA and SQIVND (reference sequence). The CDR3 is 17 residues long. V lost 3 bases, J lost 0 bases, and 8 bases stayed unmatched. The CDR3 DNA sequence: TGTGCCAGTAGTATCGGACTAGCCTCAGCTAGCACAGATACGCAGTATTTT. Its protein product is CASSIGLASASTDTQYF. Drawing the rest from reference TRBV19 and TRBJ2-3, the complete variable domain is DGGITQSPKYLFRKEGQNVTLSCEQNLNHDAMYWYRQDPGQGLRLIYYSQIVNDFQKGDIAEGYSVSREKKESFPLTVTSAQKNPTAFYLCASSIGLASASTDTQYFGPGTRLTVL.

This clonotype has at least ten counts. The chain is built from TRBV7-2 and TRBJ2-1; D might be TRBD1 or TRBD2, each matching 5 bases. With 4 bases removed from V and 2 bases from J, the gap between germline ends came to 9 bases. The CDR3 extends over 14 amino acids. Germline V gives CDR1 SGHTA, CDR2 FQGNSA. The CDR3 here is CASSWDDTYNEQFF. The CDR3 DNA is TGTGCCAGCAGCTGGGACGACACCTACAATGAGCAGTTCTTC.

The rearrangement uses TRBV2 and TRBJ2-3; 9 nucleotides line up with TRBD1. Looked up from germline, CDR1 is SNHLY and CDR2 is FYNNEI. Trimming at V came to 8 bases and at J to 0 bases, leaving 3 bases not matched to a gene. The CDR3 contains 14 residues. The CDR3 region has the DNA TGTGCCAGCCCGGGACAGGGAAGCACAGATACGCAGTATTTT. Protein product: CASPGQGSTDTQYF.

This clonotype occurred once. This chain links TRBV5-5 with TRBJ2-3; a possible D gene is TRBD1 (6 bases). Germline CDR1 is SGHKS and CDR2 is YYEKEE (reference sequence). The length of the CDR3 is 15 residues. V lost 0 bases, J lost 2 bases, and 10 bases lay in between. The CDR3 bases are TGTGCCAGCAGCTTGGATGGACAGTCCACAGATACGCAGTATTTT. It is translated as CASSLDGQSTDTQYF.

The V gene is TRBV28, the J gene TRBJ2-4; D might be TRBD1 (8 bases). Trimming stripped 2 bases from V and 9 bases from J, with 14 bases between. CDR1 and CDR2 (germline): MDHEN, SYDVKM. CDR3 length: 14 residues. In DNA form, the CDR3 reads TGTGCCAGCAGTTTAGGACAGGGAGGGAGCATTCAGTACTTC. It encodes CASSLGQGGSIQYF.

With regard to this clonotype: It may be a read error: a sequence one base away is much more abundant. The CDR3 coding sequence is TGTGCCAGCAGCTTAGTTTACGGGAATGAGCAGTTGTTC. Translation gives CASSLVYGNEQLF. V is TRBV7-2 and J is TRBJ2-1, with D maybe TRBD2 (5 bases). The CDR3 sequence is 13 residues long. CDR1 and CDR2 (germline): SGHTA, FQGNSA.

This sequence joins TRBV7-6 and TRBJ2-1, with TRBD2 matching over 7 bases. Trimming at V came to 5 bases and at J to 8 bases, leaving 6 bases not matched to a gene. This CDR3 region has 13 residues. The germline V gene encodes CDR1 SGHVS and CDR2 FNYEAQ. The DNA for the CDR3 is TGTGCCAGCAGCCAGACTAGCTCGGATGAGCAGTTCTTC. It yields the protein CASSQTSSDEQFF.

This chain joins TRBV7-2 and TRBJ2-2; D is undetermined. Germline V CDR1 and CDR2: SGHTA, FQGNSA. The ends were cut back, 1 base at V and 1 base at J, with 7 bases in the middle. The CDR3 contains 15 residues. The CDR3 bases are TGTGCCAGCAGCTTAGTTTCGCAGAACACCGGGGAGCTGTTTTTT. It yields the protein CASSLVSQNTGELFF.

J is TRBJ2-1 and V is TRBV7-9; maybe TRBD2 (7 bases). From germline, CDR1 is SEHNR and CDR2 FQNEAQ (reference sequence). Trimming shortened V by 8 bases and J by 9 bases, and 17 bases separated the two germline ends. The CDR3 loop spans 13 amino acids. This chain's CDR3 is CASGRGESIEQFF. The CDR3 DNA follows: TGTGCCAGCGGGAGGGGGGAATCGATTGAGCAGTTCTTC. The full variable domain, completed using reference TRBV7-9 and TRBJ2-1, is DTGVSQNPRHKITKRGQNVTFRCDPISEHNRLYWYRQTLGQGPEFLTYFQNEAQLEKSRLLSDRFSAERPKGSFSTLEIQRTEQGDSAMYLCASGRGESIEQFFGPGTRLTVL.

The genes are TRBV20-1 and TRBJ1-1, with D hard to call. CDR1 and CDR2 (germline): DFQATT, SNEGSKA (reference sequence). The ends were cut back, 1 base at V and 6 bases at J, with 15 bases in the middle. The CDR3 extends over 14 amino acids. This chain's CDR3 is CSARGGRARAEAFF. DNA for the CDR3: TGCAGTGCTAGAGGGGGTCGCGCTCGGGCTGAAGCTTTCTTT.

The chain recombines TRBV7-2 with TRBJ2-3; no definite D call. Per the germline V gene, CDR1 is SGHTA and CDR2 is FQGNSA. The CDR3 consists of 11 residues. Trimming removed 5 bases from V and 5 bases from J, with 5 bases in between. CDR3 amino acids: CASSIQDTQYF. Here the CDR3 DNA reads TGTGCCAGCAGCATCCAAGATACGCAGTATTTT.

The chain recombines TRBV7-8 with TRBJ2-1, with no clear D. CDR1 SGHVS and CDR2 FQNEAQ come from the germline V gene. This CDR3 contains 17 residues. V shed 4 bases and J shed 8 bases, with 24 bases lying between them. The CDR3 DNA is TGTGCCAGCAGCTCCCGGTTGTCGGCCTCTGCAGGCGATGAGCAGTTCTTC. As protein: CASSSRLSASAGDEQFF.

J is TRBJ2-2 and V is TRBV3-1; D call uncertain. Germline V lookup: CDR1 LGHDT, CDR2 YNNKEL (reference sequence). The CDR3 spans 14 residues. The ends were cut back, 2 bases at V and 3 bases at J, with 7 bases in the middle. The DNA of the CDR3 is TGTGCCAGCAGCCAAAACTTCGACACCGGGGAGCTGTTTTTT. Translating gives CASSQNFDTGELFF.

This rearrangement joins TRBV5-4 to TRBJ1-1; TRBD1 agrees at 7 bases. The CDR3 loop spans 15 amino acids. Per germline, CDR1 SGHNT and CDR2 YYREEE (reference sequence). Trimming removed 4 bases from V and 2 bases from J; junction bases left unmatched: 8. Written as DNA, the CDR3 is TGTGCCAGCAGCGGCCCGACAGGGATAAACACTGAAGCTTTCTTT. Translating it yields CASSGPTGINTEAFF.

This chain links TRBV6-4 with TRBJ1-6; 10 bases line up with TRBD1. V trimming: 6 bases; J trimming: 0 bases; junction bases outside the gene matches: 5. The CDR3 sequence is 17 residues long. The V gene's germline CDR1 is MRHNA and CDR2 SNTAGT. CDR3 nucleotides: TGTGCCAGCAGGGACAGGGGGTCTTCCTCCTATAATTCACCCCTCCACTTT. This sequence encodes CASRDRGSSSYNSPLHF.

The chain employs TRBV2 and TRBJ1-5; no definite D call. Trimming took 6 bases from V and 5 from J, leaving 11 bases between them. This CDR3 has 13 residues. Germline CDR1 reads SNHLY; CDR2 reads FYNNEI. In DNA, the CDR3 is TGTGCCAGCAGCGGGGAGAGGGATCAGCCCCAGCATTTT. Amino acids: CASSGERDQPQHF.

The chain employs TRBV24-1 and TRBJ2-1; 14 positions match TRBD2. Germline values: CDR1 KGHDR, CDR2 SFDVKD. V trimming: 3 bases; J trimming: 2 bases; junction bases outside the gene matches: 14. This CDR3 comprises 21 residues. CDR3 sequence: CATSDPRPGTSGSWTYNEQFF. CDR3 DNA sequence: TGTGCCACCAGTGATCCACGTCCCGGGACTAGCGGGAGTTGGACCTACAATGAGCAGTTCTTC.

This clonotype was observed a few times. The chain joins TRBV5-1 to TRBJ2-2; D gene unclear. V lost 2 bases, J lost 3 bases, and 11 bases lay in between. CDR1 is SGHRS and CDR2 is YFSETQ in the germline V gene. This CDR3 comprises 15 residues. CDR3 residues: CASSFGDTYTGELFF. The CDR3 DNA is TGCGCCAGCAGCTTTGGTGACACCTACACCGGGGAGCTGTTTTTT.

This clonotype was recorded only once. This chain connects TRBV20-1 to TRBJ2-5; 8 nucleotides line up with TRBD2. The junction had 10 bases not matched to a gene; V was cut back by 5 bases and J by 8 bases. Germline V gene sequence: CDR1 DFQATT, CDR2 SNEGSKA (reference sequence). CDR3 size: 13 residues. The CDR3: CSAVNRAGGTQYF. As DNA, the CDR3 is TGCAGTGCTGTAAACAGGGCGGGGGGAACCCAGTACTTC.

This clonotype came up a few times. This chain connects TRBV28 to TRBJ2-1, with no clear D. The CDR3 totals 14 residues. Germline assignment: CDR1 MDHEN and CDR2 SYDVKM. V was shortened by 4 bases and J by 8 bases, with 15 bases between the two germline ends. CDR3 DNA: TGTGCCAGCAGTTCGTATTCTCCCTTGGATGAGCAGTTCTTC. This sequence encodes CASSSYSPLDEQFF. Together with reference TRBV28 and TRBJ2-1, the CDR3 gives the full variable domain: DVKVTQSSRYLVKRTGEKVFLECVQDMDHENMFWYRQDPGLGLRLIYFSYDVKMKEKGDIPEGYSVSREKKERFSLILESASTNQTSMYLCASSSYSPLDEQFFGPGTRLTVL.

The V and J genes are TRBV7-8 and TRBJ2-1; D is uncertain. The germline gives CDR1 SGHVS, CDR2 FQNEAQ. The CDR3 contains 11 residues. Trimming removed 8 bases at V and 8 bases at J, with 10 bases between. The CDR3 DNA reads TGTGCCAGCGGGCCCTCGGATGAGCAGTTCTTC. Translated: CASGPSDEQFF. Full variable domain (outside the CDR3, taken from reference TRBV7-8 and TRBJ2-1): GAGVSQSPRYKVAKRGQDVALRCDPISGHVSLFWYQQALGQGPEFLTYFQNEAQLDKSGLPSDRFFAERPEGSVSTLKIQRTQQEDSAVYLCASGPSDEQFFGPGTRLTVL.

The V gene is TRBV10-1, the J gene TRBJ2-3, with D possibly matching TRBD2 (6 bases). Deletions cut 2 bases from V and 6 bases from J, with 6 bases between. CDR1 and CDR2 from the germline V gene are WNHNN and SYGVQD (reference sequence). The CDR3 spans 12 residues. CDR3 DNA sequence: TGCGCCAGCAGTGAGGCGGGGGATACGCAGTATTTT. As protein: CASSEAGDTQYF.

Comment on this clonotype: Since a much larger clone is just one base distant, this may be a read error. V is TRBV7-9 and J is TRBJ1-1; the match to TRBD1 covers 7 bases. The V gene end was trimmed by 5 bases and the J gene end by 3 bases; junction bases not matched to a gene: 9. The CDR3 covers 15 residues. Germline CDR1 SEHNR, CDR2 FQNEAQ (reference sequence). CDR3 sequence: CASSLDRVGDTEAFF. The CDR3 DNA reads TGTGCCAGCAGCCTTGACAGGGTTGGAGACACTGAAGCTTTCTTT.

The genes are TRBV12-3 or TRBV12-4 and TRBJ1-5; a weak D match, TRBD1 (5 bases). This CDR3 comprises 16 residues. The germline V and J ends were trimmed by 1 base and 2 bases, with 12 bases remaining between them. The CDR3 spells CASSLERGSGNQPQHF. In nucleotides, the CDR3 is TGTGCCAGCAGTTTAGAAAGGGGTTCGGGCAATCAGCCCCAGCATTTT.

This clonotype has ten or more counts. The rearrangement uses TRBV7-2 and TRBJ1-2; TRBD1 might be the D (5 bases). The germline gives CDR1 SGHTA, CDR2 FQGNSA. V shed 5 bases and J shed 4 bases, with 20 bases lying between them. CDR3 size: 16 residues. The CDR3 DNA reads as TGTGCCAGCAGCCCCGCCCGAAGGGGCCCGGGCTATGGCTACACCTTC. It specifies CASSPARRGPGYGYTF.

The table lists this clonotype with many counts. This chain joins TRBV7-3 and TRBJ2-2; no reliable D call. The V gene's germline CDR1 is SGHTA and CDR2 FQGTGA. Deletions cut 4 bases from V and 3 bases from J, with 9 bases between. The CDR3 runs 14 residues. The CDR3 loop reads CASSSERYTGELFF. CDR3 sequence (DNA): TGTGCCAGCAGCTCAGAGCGCTACACCGGGGAGCTGTTTTTT.